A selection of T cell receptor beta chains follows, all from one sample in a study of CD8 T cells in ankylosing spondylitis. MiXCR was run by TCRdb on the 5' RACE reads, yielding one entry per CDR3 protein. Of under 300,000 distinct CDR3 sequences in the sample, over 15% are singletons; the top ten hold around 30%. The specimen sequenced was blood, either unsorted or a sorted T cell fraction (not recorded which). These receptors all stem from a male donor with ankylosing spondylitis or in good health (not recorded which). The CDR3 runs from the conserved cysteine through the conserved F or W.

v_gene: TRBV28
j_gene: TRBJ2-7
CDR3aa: CASCLPSRRDSYEQYF

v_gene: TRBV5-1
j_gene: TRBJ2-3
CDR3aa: CASSSGTIRSTDTQYF

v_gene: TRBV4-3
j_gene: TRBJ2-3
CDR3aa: CASSHLAGEGDTQYF

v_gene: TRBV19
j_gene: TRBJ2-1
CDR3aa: CASNHRGTYNEQFF

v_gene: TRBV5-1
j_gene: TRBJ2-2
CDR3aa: CASSFEGGELFF

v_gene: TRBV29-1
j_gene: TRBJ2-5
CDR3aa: CSTSTYQETQYF

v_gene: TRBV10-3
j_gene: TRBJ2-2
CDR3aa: CAILAGESVRGELFF

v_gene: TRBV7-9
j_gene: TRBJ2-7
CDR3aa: CASSSAYEQYF

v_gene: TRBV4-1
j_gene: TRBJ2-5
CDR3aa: CASSQPGLETQYF

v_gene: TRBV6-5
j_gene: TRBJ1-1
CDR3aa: CASSYSGQGRGTEAFF

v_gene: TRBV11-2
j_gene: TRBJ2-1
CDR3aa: CASSRPSNEQFF

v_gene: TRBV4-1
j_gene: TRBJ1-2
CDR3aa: CASSQVSTPNYGYTF

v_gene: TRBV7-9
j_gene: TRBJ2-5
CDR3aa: CASSSRDRGPQETQYF

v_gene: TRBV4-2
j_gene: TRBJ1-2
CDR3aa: CASSPPGQGPDGYTF

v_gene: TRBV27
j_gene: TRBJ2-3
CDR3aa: CASSFLSGREQDTQYF

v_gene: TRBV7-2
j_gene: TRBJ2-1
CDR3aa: CASSLGVAVHPYNEQFF

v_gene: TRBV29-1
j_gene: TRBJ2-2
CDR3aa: CSVVLAGGPTGELFF

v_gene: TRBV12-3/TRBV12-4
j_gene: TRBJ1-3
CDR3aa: CASSPVRSGNTIYF

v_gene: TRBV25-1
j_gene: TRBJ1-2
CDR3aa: CASSERGHYYGYTF

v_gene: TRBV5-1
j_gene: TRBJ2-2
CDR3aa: CASSSEGPWPGELFF

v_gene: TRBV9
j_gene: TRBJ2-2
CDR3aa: CASSTDARRLTTGELFF

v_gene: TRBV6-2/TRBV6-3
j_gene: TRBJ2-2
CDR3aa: CASTIANTGELFF

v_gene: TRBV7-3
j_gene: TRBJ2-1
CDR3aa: CASSLASGHEQFF

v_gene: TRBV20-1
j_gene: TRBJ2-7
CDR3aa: CSARDRLAAYEQYF

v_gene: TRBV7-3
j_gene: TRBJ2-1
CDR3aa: CASSLTGGGYNEQFF

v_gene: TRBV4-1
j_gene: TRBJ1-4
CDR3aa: CASSRTGTGFGATNEKLFF

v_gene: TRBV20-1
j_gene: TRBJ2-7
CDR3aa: CSAKQANSYEQYF

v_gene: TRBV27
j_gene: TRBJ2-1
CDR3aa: CASTDYNEQFF

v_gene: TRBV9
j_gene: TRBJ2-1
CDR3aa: CASSPEGGLARNEQFF

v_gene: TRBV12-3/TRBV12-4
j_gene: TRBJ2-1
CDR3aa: CASSDLGSGRIPEQFF

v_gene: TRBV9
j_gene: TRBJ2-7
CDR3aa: CASSVGGTGSYEQYF

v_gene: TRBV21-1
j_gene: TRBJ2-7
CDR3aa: CASSNVLAGTGTCEQYF

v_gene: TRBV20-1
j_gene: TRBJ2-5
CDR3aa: CSARDSSRERYKETQYF

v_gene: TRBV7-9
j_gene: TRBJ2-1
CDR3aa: CASSLTPTRSEQFF

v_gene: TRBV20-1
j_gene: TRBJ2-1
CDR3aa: CSAMVPGVLNEQFF

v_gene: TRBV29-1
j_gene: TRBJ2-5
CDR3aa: CSVELREEETQYF